The 9 T cell receptor beta chains below all came from one sample that was sequenced in a study of T cell responses to AZD1222 COVID-19 vaccine. The method was immunoSEQ multiplex PCR; TCRdb's version includes in-frame clones alone and lacks a portion of them. The sample holds about 100,000 clones, roughly 87% seen once. This specimen consisted of peripheral blood, obtained on day 0 of AZD1222 vaccination. Source of these receptors: an adult in good health.

Regarding this clone: Additional DNA sequences in this sample encode the identical CDR3. This chain uses TRBV28 with TRBJ1-1; D is undetermined. The CDR3 runs to 12 residues. V dropped 1 base and J dropped 5 bases, with 5 bases sitting between them. Germline V gene lookup returns CDR1 MDHEN and CDR2 SYDVKM. The CDR3 loop is CASSLLNTEAFF. CDR3 DNA: TGTGCCAGCAGTTTATTAAATACTGAAGCTTTCTTT.

V and J are TRBV6-1 and TRBJ2-2, with TRBD2 matching over 12 bases. Trimming cost V 4 bases and J 5 bases; bases outside gene matches: 5. The CDR3 loop spans 16 amino acids. Germline-derived CDR1 and CDR2 are MNHNS and SASEGT. CDR3 DNA: TGTGCCAGCAGTGGGGGGACTAGCGGGTGGACCGGGGAGCTGTTTTTT. Protein: CASSGGTSGWTGELFF.

The chain combines TRBV7-8 with TRBJ2-5; 10 bases fit TRBD1. J lost 7 bases, V lost 5 bases, and 7 bases had no gene match. CDR3 length: 14 residues. Germline-derived CDR1 and CDR2 are SGHVS and FQNEAQ. CDR3 in DNA: TGTGCCAGCAGCCTGGGACAGGGGACCCCGACCCAGTACTTC. As protein: CASSLGQGTPTQYF.

V gene TRBV27 combines with J gene TRBJ1-1; TRBD1 matches at 9 bases. V was pared by 5 bases and J by 1 base, with 5 bases of the junction left unmatched. The CDR3 is made up of 15 amino acids. Germline loops: CDR1 MNHEY, CDR2 SMNVEV (reference sequence). The CDR3 reads CASSPHRGRNTEAFF. CDR3 in DNA: TGTGCCAGCAGTCCCCACAGGGGGCGGAACACTGAAGCTTTCTTT.

V is TRBV25-1 and J is TRBJ2-5; D might be TRBD2 (5 bases). V lost 10 bases and J lost 5, with 11 bases in between. CDR3 length: 11 residues. The germline CDR1 and CDR2 sequences are MGHDK and SYGVNS. The CDR3 reads CATRGWETQYF. DNA of the CDR3: TGTGCCACCCGAGGGTGGGAGACCCAGTACTTC.

This sequence joins TRBV5-1 and TRBJ1-2; 7 bases are shared with TRBD1. V dropped 4 bases and J dropped 7; count of bases not matched to a gene: 7. The CDR3 runs to 13 residues. The germline V gene has CDR1 SGHRS and CDR2 YFSETQ. For the CDR3, the DNA is TGCGCCAGCAGCGTTACAGGGGTCTTTGGCTACACCTTC. Translated, it gives CASSVTGVFGYTF.

The DNA for the CDR3 is TGTGCCAGATCTATTTCGGTCAATCAGCCCCAGCATTTT. Protein sequence: CARSISVNQPQHF. The chain uses TRBV5-3 and TRBJ1-5, with unresolved D. Being an ORF, TRBV5-3 has a function that is uncertain. The CDR3 has 13 amino acids. V was cut by 7 bases and J by 3 bases, with 11 bases left in between.

The chain joins TRBV30 to TRBJ2-7; a weak D match, TRBD1 (6 bases). This CDR3 comprises 17 residues. Trimming stripped 6 bases from V and 3 bases from J, with 27 bases between. Germline CDR1 is GTSNPN and CDR2 is SVGIG (reference sequence). CDR3: CACPNQGTKPVYYEQYF. The CDR3 DNA reads TGTGCCTGTCCAAATCAGGGGACCAAACCGGTTTACTACGAGCAGTACTTC.

V is TRBV7-3 and J is TRBJ2-2, with D uncertain. The length of the CDR3 is 13 residues. V lost 0 bases to trimming and J lost 2 bases, with 1 base between them. Germline CDR1 and CDR2: SGHTA and FQGTGA. CDR3 region: CASSLTNTGELFF. In DNA form, the CDR3 reads TGTGCCAGCAGCTTAACAAACACCGGGGAGCTGTTTTTT.